Below, one T cell receptor (beta chain) is given with its context. These data belong to a study of cytomegalovirus exposure and HLA in healthy donors. Produced via immunoSEQ multiplex PCR; TCRdb's table is partial and in-frame only. The repertoire has roughly 130,000 clones, around nine tenths of them found once; the top ten carry 1.4% to 1.5%. V gave up 10 bases and J gave up 6 bases, with 17 bases separating them. The CDR3 length is 13 residues. Germline lookup yields CDR1 SNHLY and CDR2 FYNNEI. The clonotype was recovered from a man aged 25 to 45 in good health and CMV-seronegative. Material: PBMCs. J is TRBJ2-3 and V is TRBV2; perhaps TRBD2 as D (5 bases). The CDR3 DNA follows: TGTGCCACCGCCGGGAATCCTCGGGATACGCAGTATTTT. Residues: CATAGNPRDTQYF.